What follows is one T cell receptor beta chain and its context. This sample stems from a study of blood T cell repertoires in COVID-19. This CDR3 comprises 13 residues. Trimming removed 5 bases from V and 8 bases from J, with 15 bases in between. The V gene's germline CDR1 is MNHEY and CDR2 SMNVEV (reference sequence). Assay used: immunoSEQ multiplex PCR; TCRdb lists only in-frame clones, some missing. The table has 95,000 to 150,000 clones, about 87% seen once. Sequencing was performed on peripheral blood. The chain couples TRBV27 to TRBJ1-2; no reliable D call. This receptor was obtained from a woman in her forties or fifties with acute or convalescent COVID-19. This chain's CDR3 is CASSARPQRGYTF. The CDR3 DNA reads TGTGCCAGCAGTGCTCGCCCCCAACGGGGCTACACCTTC.